The rows below give T cell receptor beta chains drawn from one sample of a study of blood T cell repertoires in COVID-19. Using immunoSEQ multiplex PCR, the repertoire was profiled, and TCRdb retains in-frame clones only, with some absent. Of approximately 290,000 clones in the sample, 87% were seen once. The sample consisted of peripheral blood. The receptors derive from a man aged 18 to 30 with active or convalescent COVID-19. Both conserved end residues are part of each CDR3. Each record gives: V gene, CDR3 length, J gene, clone size, D gene, CDR3 DNA, CDR3 protein. The D gene is left open where the match is weak. Size tells how often a clone was seen (once, few, many) or the class of an expanded clone, and some rows leave it out.

TRBV7-6	16	TRBJ2-1	few	.	TGTGCCAGCAGCTTTCTCGTTGACGGGGGATCGAATGAGCAGTTCTTC	CASSFLVDGGSNEQFF
TRBV6-5	14	TRBJ1-2	.	.	TGTGCCAGCAGTTTTGAAACAGGGCTCTATGGCTACACCTTC	CASSFETGLYGYTF
TRBV29-1	13	TRBJ2-2	.	TRBD2	TGCAGCGTTGCGCCGGGGGGGCCCGGGGAGCTGTTTTTT	CSVAPGGPGELFF
TRBV24-1	13	TRBJ2-1	.	TRBD1	TGTGCCACCGGCCCAGGGACAGAGGGTGAGCAGTTCTTC	CATGPGTEGEQFF
TRBV14	17	TRBJ2-3	.	.	TGTGCCAGCAGCCAAGATGCTTGGACAGTGGGTGCAGATACGCAGTATTTT	CASSQDAWTVGADTQYF
TRBV19	15	TRBJ2-7	.	TRBD2	TGTGCCAGTAGTGGGACTAGCGGGAGCTCCTACGAGCAGTACTTC	CASSGTSGSSYEQYF
TRBV7-2	13	TRBJ1-1	.	.	TGTGCCAGCAGTTTTTACAGGGTCCCTGAAGCTTTCTTT	CASSFYRVPEAFF
TRBV28	13	TRBJ1-3	.	.	TGTGCCAGCAGTTACAGGGCTGGAAACACCATATATTTT	CASSYRAGNTIYF
TRBV10-3	15	TRBJ2-3	.	TRBD1	TGTGCCATCACCAGACAGGGTTTTTACACAGATACGCAGTATTTT	CAITRQGFYTDTQYF
TRBV9	13	TRBJ2-3	.	.	TGTGCCAGCAGCGCCTCCAGCACAGATACGCAGTATTTT	CASSASSTDTQYF
TRBV2	14	TRBJ2-1	.	TRBD2	TGTGCCAGGGGACTAGCGACTGCGGACAATGAGCAGTTCTTC	CARGLATADNEQFF
TRBV4-1	16	TRBJ2-1	.	TRBD2	TGCGCCAGCAGCCGAACGGGACTAGCGGATGACAATGAGCAGTTCTTC	CASSRTGLADDNEQFF
TRBV6-2/TRBV6-3	16	TRBJ2-5	.	TRBD2	TGTGCCAGCAGTCGCTACGGGGGAGGGTACCAAGAGACCCAGTACTTC	CASSRYGGGYQETQYF
TRBV28	18	TRBJ1-5	.	TRBD1	TGTGCCAGTCGTTCCGGGACAGTTTCTGGATTGAGCAATCAGCCCCAGCATTTT	CASRSGTVSGLSNQPQHF
TRBV10-3	13	TRBJ1-1	.	.	TGTGCCATCAGAATAGGACAGCTCACTGAAGCTTTCTTT	CAIRIGQLTEAFF
TRBV5-1	14	TRBJ2-7	.	.	TGCGCCAGCAGCTTGGTCCAGGGTAGGAGCGAGCAGTACTTC	CASSLVQGRSEQYF
TRBV7-3	13	TRBJ2-3	.	.	TGTGCCAGCAGCTTAAGTTTCTCAGATACGCAGTATTTT	CASSLSFSDTQYF
TRBV19	16	TRBJ1-6	.	.	TGTGCCAGTAGGGACCGGGGTCGCTCCTATAATTCACCCCTCCACTTT	CASRDRGRSYNSPLHF
TRBV7-6	19	TRBJ2-7	.	TRBD1	TGTGCCAGCAGCTCCCTAAGAAAAAAAGCCGGGACAGGAGGAATAATGGAGTACTTC	CASSSLRKKAGTGGIMEYF
TRBV10-3	13	TRBJ1-6	.	TRBD1	TGTGCCGCAACGGGACAGGCCTCTTCACCCCTCCACTTT	CAATGQASSPLHF
TRBV7-9	15	TRBJ1-3	once	TRBD1	TGTGCCACGGAATACAGGGGCCTCTCTGGAAACACCATATATTTT	CATEYRGLSGNTIYF
TRBV27	14	TRBJ2-7	few	.	TGTGCCAGCAGTTTATGGGGCACGGCCTACGAGCAGTACTTC	CASSLWGTAYEQYF
TRBV18	13	TRBJ1-1	once	.	TGTGCCAGCTCACGCCTAGGCGGGGAAGGAGCTTTCTTT	CASSRLGGEGAFF